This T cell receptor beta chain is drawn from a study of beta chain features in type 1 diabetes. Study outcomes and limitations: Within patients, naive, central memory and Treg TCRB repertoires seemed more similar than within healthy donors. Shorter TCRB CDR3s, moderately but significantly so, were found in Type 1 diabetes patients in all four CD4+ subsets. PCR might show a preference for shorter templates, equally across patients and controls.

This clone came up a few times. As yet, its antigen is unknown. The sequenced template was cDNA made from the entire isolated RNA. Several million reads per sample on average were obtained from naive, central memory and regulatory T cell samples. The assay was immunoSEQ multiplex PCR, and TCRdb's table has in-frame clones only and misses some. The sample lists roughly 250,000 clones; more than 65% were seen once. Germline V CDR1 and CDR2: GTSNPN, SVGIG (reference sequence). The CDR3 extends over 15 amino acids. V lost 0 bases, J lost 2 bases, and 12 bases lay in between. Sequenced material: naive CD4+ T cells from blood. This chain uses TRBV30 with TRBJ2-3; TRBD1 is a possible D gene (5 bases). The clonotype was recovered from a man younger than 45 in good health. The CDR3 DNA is TGTGCCTGGAGTGTATCATTCAGGGACACAGATACGCAGTATTTT. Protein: CAWSVSFRDTDTQYF. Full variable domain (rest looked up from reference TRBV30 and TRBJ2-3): SQTIHQWPATLVQPVGSPLSLECTVEGTSNPNLYWYRQAAGRGLQLLFYSVGIGQISSEVPQNLSASRPQDRQFILSSKKLLLSDSGFYLCAWSVSFRDTDTQYFGPGTRLTVL.